The entry below describes one T cell receptor (beta chain). This clone was detected a few times. The specificity of this receptor is unknown. Base-call qualities are not available, and no considerably larger clone is one nucleotide away. This record comes from a study of cytomegalovirus exposure and HLA in healthy donors (dated by TCRdb to about 2017). With respect to the entire study: In an earlier analysis of under 750 of the donors, 250 to 300 Gb of sequence data and approximately 100 million unique TCR beta sequences from about 179 million T cells were reported. Alongside the repertoire data, information on donor age, sex, ethnicity and CMV serostatus was compiled. In the later analysis, no new phenotypic data were used to find candidate immune exposures; instead, reliance was placed on TCR beta sequences and their occurrence across donors. An early release covering roughly 600 HLA-typed donors comprised 250 to 350 gigabases of sequencing data and 85 million to 100 million unique TCR sequences. An earlier analysis of about 600 of the donors used high-throughput TCR beta sequencing to judge whether each TCR beta V gene segment behaved as functional or pseudogenic. Class I and class II HLA loci were covered by the typing at four-digit resolution. Four to six DR-DQ haplotypes were handled as single units for association and clustering because linkage in the cohort was strong. A later analysis re-examined previously published TCR beta repertoires from more than 650 donors and added high-resolution HLA genotyping to investigate patterns of TCR occurrence. All discovery cohort repertoires had been generated on a single sequencing platform. The study profiled the T cell repertoires of 550 to 700 subjects by immunosequencing and related them to cytomegalovirus serostatus. To predict cytomegalovirus infection status, the study brought together high-throughput TCR immunosequencing, statistical association of individual TCRs with disease status, and machine learning. The number of typed donors differed by locus: 629-630 for A, B, C, DRB1 and DQB1; some 500 for DQA1; around 580 for DPA1; and some 470 for DPB1. A later genetic analysis used genome-wide SNP genotypes for about 65% of the roughly 700 donors, treating that subset as a discovery cohort. Along with the roughly 700-subject first cohort, a separate validation cohort of approximately 110 different subjects was used. Of the roughly 400 genotyped donors, 75% to 85% were placed in the genetic ancestry cluster associated with self-reported Caucasian donors. The study aimed to test whether cataloging public T cell receptors could reveal signatures of past pathogen exposure. Among about 400 genotyped donors of the cohort, an average of about 240,000 unique TCR beta nucleotide sequences was sequenced per donor, of which approximately 19% were non-productive. The investigation overall reported the following: The authors suggested that the approach could potentially be extended to other disease states and immunological phenotypes. Some IMGT-functional V segments, including TRBV6-2 and TRBV6-3, could not be told apart with the 87-base-pair reads, so those segments were excluded. In a later analysis, several top co-occurrence clusters were reported to appear linked to parvovirus B19, influenza, CMV and Epstein-Barr virus. A later analysis associated about 17,000 TCR beta sequences with specific HLA alleles at a false discovery rate of 0.05. HLA typing was unavailable for some donors at each locus, so association tests used only the typed subset. In a later analysis, TCR association rates were found to vary across HLA loci, with the most associated TCRs seen for DRB1 alleles and the fewest for HLA-C alleles. The study gave a list of some 150 TCR beta chains associated with cytomegalovirus. The classifier was reported to diagnose cytomegalovirus status with high specificity and sensitivity in both the original cohort and the validation cohort. Fewer than 20 rarely observed V segments, including chromosome 9 orphons, were excluded from the earlier analysis of about 610 of the donors because counts were too low. A later genetic analysis associated a missense DCLRE1C variant with V-gene and J-gene trimming of TCR beta chains, and an independent cohort replicated the association. In a later genetic analysis, fewer N-insertions in productive TCRs were reported among donors in an Asian-associated ancestry cluster than the roughly 700-donor mean. When HLA alleles, especially DR and DQ, strongly co-occurred, TCR associations were difficult to assign to individual alleles. A later analysis found that HLA-associated TCR beta chains were more clonally expanded and had lower generation probabilities than equally common non-associated chains. An earlier analysis of 450 to 750 of the donors showed that most TCR beta V segments appeared in productive rearrangements either about 90% or about 30% of the time, which broadly matched IMGT annotations. Most TCR sequences were observed very rarely across donors, whereas some public TCRs were present in many individuals. This cohort had only TCR beta chains sequenced, and the lack of alpha or paired-chain data limited which features could be detected. A few of the identified cytomegalovirus-associated TCR beta chains were confirmed in vitro to be specific for cytomegalovirus antigens. Roughly uniform sequencing depth across donors was assumed in presence/absence analyses, although this assumption may not hold. A cluster of highly shared sequence variants was judged likely to be a technical artifact of the sequencing pipeline. Most CMV-associated TCR beta chains appeared to be HLA-restricted in a later analysis, and the HLA associations seemed to be driven largely by CMV exposure. Linkage disequilibrium might explain the correlated functional status among segregating V segments, but an unknown experimental factor could not be ruled out. CMV serostatus was the only immune exposure information available for the cohort. A further reported finding was that TCR beta sequences accurately predicted the HLA-A and HLA-B alleles for most subjects in the first cohort.

Library generation was performed with the immunoSEQ multiplex PCR assay. A mixture of 60 forward primers for TCR Vbeta segments and 13 reverse primers for TCR Jbeta segments was used in the multiplex PCR. The CDR3 region of rearranged TCR beta genes was amplified from genomic DNA with a multiplex PCR assay. On the Illumina HiSeq System, the amplified TCR beta libraries were sequenced as 87-base-pair reads. Concerning the study's data processing: A later analysis tallied around 80 million unique TCR beta chains across the 660 or so repertoires, and some 10 million of those chains were shared by two or more donors. To remove PCR and sequencing errors, raw reads were error-corrected and collapsed into unique sequences using a nearest-neighbor algorithm that merged closely related sequences. Alignment of CDR3 sequences to IMGT reference sequences was used to assign V, D and J gene segments. For a sequence to be retained, a match of at least six nucleotides was required to both a V gene segment and a J gene segment. A rearrangement was called productive if the CDR3 had no stop codons and remained in frame with V and J, and every other rearrangement was called non-productive. CDR3 was defined by IMGT convention, running from the second conserved V-encoded cysteine to the conserved J-encoded phenylalanine. In an earlier analysis of approximately 590 of the donors, sequences lacking an unambiguous match to a single V gene segment were excluded. In an earlier analysis of 587 of the donors, a V segment was called functional when productive rearrangements were above 56.7%, and segregating when the standard deviation between donors exceeded 5%. A statistical classification framework was built for diagnosing cytomegalovirus status from the catalog of TCR beta chain sequences. V and J gene assignment, in a later analysis, came from comparing TCR nucleotide sequences with IMGT/GENE-DB human TR gene sequences. Using the TCRdist pipeline, a later analysis assigned CDR3 sequences along with most-parsimonious VDJ recombination scenarios. In a later analysis, every TCR beta chain was defined by the combination of its CDR3 amino acid sequence and its V-gene family, and reads without a unique V-gene family were dropped. To address suspected cross-contamination and a sequencing artifact, a later analysis removed around 600 highly shared, low-generation-probability nucleotide sequences. A later analysis calculated a clonal expansion index for each public chain from normalized within-repertoire ranks of inferred template counts. In a later analysis, generation probabilities were computed using a VDJ recombination model fitted to out-of-frame rearrangements, and the results were checked against IGoR. In a later analysis, hypergeometric tests were used to score TCR-TCR, TCR-HLA and TCR-CMV co-occurrence, with a repertoire-size bias correction applied to TCR pairs. To estimate false discovery rates, a later analysis permuted the HLA or CMV assignments 20 times. A later analysis grouped co-occurring TCRs with DBSCAN, adding TCRdist sequence similarity when clustering within HLA-allele-positive subsets. Repertoires with fewer than 30,000 or more than 120,000 public chains, plus five repertoires with anomalous nucleotide sharing, were excluded from co-occurrence clustering. TCRdb took this table from immuneACCESS and kept in-frame rearrangements with V and J called. Such tables lack part of the clones; where checked against another copy, unresolved V genes explain under half of the gap, and the rest is unexplained. V, J and clone size derive from that table, while D and trimming were established from the DNA sequence. Across this sample there are 50,000 or so clones, with 60% to 75% seen only once. The top ten constitute about 9.3% of the sample.

Its CDR3 holds 14 amino acids, cysteine through phenylalanine. Only the CDR3 portion is preserved as DNA: 42 bases, with reading frame beginning at the first base. V has 0 bases trimmed and J has 4 bases trimmed; junction bases matching no gene number 0. Looking up the germline V gene yields CDR1 MDHEN and CDR2 SYDVKM. The cohort was made up of 500 to 850 healthy bone marrow donors. At the time of sampling, every cohort member was nominally healthy, though immune exposures that went unrecorded were likely present. The donor was CMV seronegative and was included in the group of a few hundred seronegative cohort members. A peripheral blood sample was collected from each donor, and TCR beta sequencing was performed on peripheral blood mononuclear cells. Genomic DNA was extracted from the blood cell samples with the Qiagen DNeasy Blood Extraction Kit.

Sequencing was performed on PBMCs. This receptor was taken from a woman aged 50 to 65 in good health and CMV-seronegative. The sequence joins TRBV28 to TRBJ1-2, with TRBD1 matching 9 junction bases. The CDR3 region has the sequence CASSLWDRGYGYTF. The bases are TGTGCCAGCAGTTTATGGGACAGGGGCTATGGCTACACCTTC.